These 15 T cell receptor beta chains share one sample of origin, sequenced in a study of regulatory T cells in long-lasting Graves disease. Sample time point: newly diagnosed GD, antithyroid drugs for less than 3 months. PBMCs were the source of the RNA used for TCR sequencing. Sequencing libraries for TCR beta were prepared with iRepertoire HTBI primers and Arm-PCR of CDR3 regions. TCRdb fed the multiplex PCR reads into MiXCR, producing one record per CDR3 protein. The table has around 420,000 distinct CDR3 sequences, over 12% seen once. The sample also formed part of further work on T cells in Graves' hyperthyroidism and ophthalmopathy.

Sequenced material: peripheral blood mononuclear cells (PBMCs), taken at new diagnosis, from a patient treated with antithyroid drugs. These receptors came from a woman in her forties with Graves disease.

This clonotype was seen only once. This may be a read error: a much more frequent sequence differs by one nucleotide. This chain connects TRBV11-2 to TRBJ1-1; D is possibly TRBD1 (6 bases). The CDR3 spans 14 residues. Germline V gene sequence: CDR1 SGHAT, CDR2 FQNNGV. CDR3 loop: CASSHSRGETEASF. In DNA, the CDR3 is TGTGCCAGCAGCCACTCCAGGGGTGAAACTGAAGCTTCCTTT.

This rearrangement joins TRBV30 to TRBJ1-5; D is uncertain. The V and J ends lost 1 base and 5 bases respectively, with 12 bases between them. CDR3 length equals 14 residues. Germline values: CDR1 GTSNPN, CDR2 SVGIG (reference sequence). CDR3 sequence: CAWSASYGYQPQHF. Here the CDR3 DNA reads TGTGCCTGGAGTGCTTCTTACGGTTATCAGCCCCAGCATTTT.

This clonotype was counted many times. The V and J genes are TRBV12-3 or TRBV12-4 and TRBJ2-1; the match to TRBD2 covers 7 bases. CDR3 size: 16 residues. V was clipped by 7 bases and J by 4 bases; unmatched bases: 13. In DNA, the CDR3 is TGTGCCAGCAACCCGAGCGGGGAGGAGGTTTACAATGAGCAGTTCTTC. Translated: CASNPSGEEVYNEQFF.

This clonotype was counted many times. The gene calls are TRBV2 and TRBJ2-1, with a weak D call TRBD1 (6 bases). This CDR3 has 15 amino acids. Trimming left V 6 bases short and J 4 bases short, with 16 bases between. Germline V lookup: CDR1 SNHLY, CDR2 FYNNEI. The CDR3 is CASRKPGQGYNEQFF. CDR3 coding DNA: TGTGCCAGCAGAAAACCGGGACAAGGATACAATGAGCAGTTCTTC.

This clonotype was picked up many times. The genes are TRBV6-1 and TRBJ2-2, with 10 bases aligning to TRBD2. The CDR3 has 15 residues. Trimming removed 6 bases from V and 2 bases from J; junction bases left unmatched: 3. Germline assignment: CDR1 MNHNS and CDR2 SASEGT. The CDR3 region is CASRLAGGNTGELFF. The CDR3 DNA reads TGTGCCAGCAGATTAGCGGGAGGCAACACCGGGGAGCTGTTTTTT.

This chain links TRBV2 with TRBJ1-1; 7 bases are shared with TRBD1. The CDR3 runs 15 residues. V shed 5 bases and J 0 bases; nucleotides not matched to a gene: 6. CDR1 and CDR2 (germline): SNHLY, FYNNEI. The CDR3 coding sequence is TGTGCCAGCAGTATAAGGGGGCGGATGAACACTGAAGCTTTCTTT. Protein: CASSIRGRMNTEAFF.

This clonotype was observed at least ten times. The rearrangement joins TRBV7-2 to TRBJ2-1; D tentatively fits TRBD1 or TRBD2 (6 bases each). The length of the CDR3 is 16 residues. Germline V CDR1 and CDR2: SGHTA, FQGNSA. Trimming left V 5 bases short and J 0 bases short, with 14 bases between. The CDR3 DNA is TGTGCCAGCAGCCCTAGGGGGGACGGCTCCTACAATGAGCAGTTCTTC. It translates to CASSPRGDGSYNEQFF.

There are many counts of this clonotype. This chain links TRBV11-2 with TRBJ2-1; no firm D call. The V end was cut by 1 base, the J end by 7 bases, with 11 bases between. Germline CDR1 SGHAT, CDR2 FQNNGV. The CDR3 is 14 residues long. CDR3 region: CASSLVYYVNEQFF. Written as DNA, the CDR3 is TGTGCCAGCAGCTTAGTATACTACGTAAATGAGCAGTTCTTC.

This clonotype was recorded many times. V gene TRBV29-1 combines with J gene TRBJ2-5; tentatively, D is TRBD1 or TRBD2 (6 bases each). Germline V gene data show CDR1 as SQVTM and CDR2 as ANQGSEA. The CDR3 covers 16 residues. V shed 0 bases and J shed 3 bases, with 17 bases lying between them. CDR3 coding DNA: TGCAGCGTTGAAGACCAAGGAATGGAGGGGGAAGAGACCCAGTACTTC. Translation: CSVEDQGMEGEETQYF.

This clonotype was recorded many times. The genes are TRBV6-5 and TRBJ2-3, with D possibly TRBD2 on 5 matching bases. Trimming left V 3 bases short and J 5 bases short, with 6 bases between. This CDR3 contains 12 residues. Germline lookup yields CDR1 MNHEY and CDR2 SVGAGI. In DNA, the CDR3 is TGTGCCAGCAGTTATAGCGAAGATACGCAGTATTTT. As protein: CASSYSEDTQYF.

This clonotype appeared many times. This chain's CDR3 is CASSPLGGGAFF. The CDR3 DNA follows: TGTGCCAGCAGCCCTCTAGGCGGTGGAGCTTTCTTT. This chain uses TRBV7-9 with TRBJ1-1; D uncertain. The CDR3 has 12 amino acids. Germline V CDR1 and CDR2: SEHNR, FQNEAQ (reference sequence). V gave up 5 bases and J gave up 10 bases, with 14 bases separating them.

This clonotype has only one observation. The chain employs TRBV30 and TRBJ2-5; unclear D gene. Germline V CDR1 and CDR2: GTSNPN, SVGIG (reference sequence). The CDR3 is made up of 13 amino acids. Trimming removed 1 base at V and 4 bases at J, with 10 bases between. The CDR3 coding sequence is TGTGCCTGGAGTGCCCACCAGGTAGAGACCCAGTACTTC. This translates into CAWSAHQVETQYF.

This clonotype was picked up a small number of times. V is TRBV4-1 and J is TRBJ1-6; TRBD1 might be the D (5 bases). This CDR3 is 13 amino acids long. Trimming stripped 1 base from V and 10 bases from J, with 8 bases between. The germline V gene has CDR1 MGHRA and CDR2 YSYEKL. CDR3 sequence (DNA): TGCGCCAGCAGCCAAGGACAGAGATCACCCCTCCACTTT. Residues: CASSQGQRSPLHF.

This clonotype appeared many times. The chain recombines TRBV28 with TRBJ1-2; D is unclear. Germline assignment: CDR1 MDHEN and CDR2 SYDVKM. The CDR3 covers 11 residues. V lost 2 bases, J lost 8 bases, and 6 bases lay in between. Here the CDR3 DNA reads TGTGCCAGCAGTTTAACAAACGGCTACACCTTC. Translation: CASSLTNGYTF.

Concerning this clonotype: One end of the junction does not line up with germline, which may come from a read error. J is TRBJ2-1 and V is TRBV2; 10 bases line up with TRBD2. Germline CDR1 is SNHLY and CDR2 is FYNNEI. CDR3 size: 16 residues. CDR3 amino acids: CASSGPSGSSFNEQFF. CDR3 sequence (DNA): TGTGCCAGCAGTGGGCCTAGCGGGAGTTCCTTCAATGAGCAGTTCTTC.